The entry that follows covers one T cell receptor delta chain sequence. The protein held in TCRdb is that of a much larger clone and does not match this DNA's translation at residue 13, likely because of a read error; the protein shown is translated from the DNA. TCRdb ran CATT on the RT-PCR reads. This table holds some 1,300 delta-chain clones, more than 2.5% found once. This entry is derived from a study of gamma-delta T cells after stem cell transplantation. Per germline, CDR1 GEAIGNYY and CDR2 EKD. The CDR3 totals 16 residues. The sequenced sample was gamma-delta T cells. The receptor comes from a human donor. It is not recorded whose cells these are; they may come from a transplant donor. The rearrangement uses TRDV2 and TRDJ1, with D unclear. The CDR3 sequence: CACDTVDSTGIDELIF. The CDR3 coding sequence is TGTGCCTGTGACACCGTCGACTCCACAGGAATCGATGAACTCATCTTT.